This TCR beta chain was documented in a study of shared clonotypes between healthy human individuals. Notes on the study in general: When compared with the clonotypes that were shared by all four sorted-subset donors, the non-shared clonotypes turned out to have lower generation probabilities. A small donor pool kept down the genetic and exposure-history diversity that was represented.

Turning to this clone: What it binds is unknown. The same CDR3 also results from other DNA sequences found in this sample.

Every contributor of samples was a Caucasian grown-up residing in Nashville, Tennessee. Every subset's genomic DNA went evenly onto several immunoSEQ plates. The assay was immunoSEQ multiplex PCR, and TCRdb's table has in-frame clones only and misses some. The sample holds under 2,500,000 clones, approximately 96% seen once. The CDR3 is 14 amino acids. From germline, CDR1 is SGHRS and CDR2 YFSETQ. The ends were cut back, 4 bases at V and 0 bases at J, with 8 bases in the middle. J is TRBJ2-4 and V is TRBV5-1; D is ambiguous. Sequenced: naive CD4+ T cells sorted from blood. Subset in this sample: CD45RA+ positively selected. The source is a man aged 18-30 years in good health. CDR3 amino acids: CASSQELAKNIQYF. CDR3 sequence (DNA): TGCGCCAGCAGCCAAGAGTTAGCCAAAAACATTCAGTACTTC.